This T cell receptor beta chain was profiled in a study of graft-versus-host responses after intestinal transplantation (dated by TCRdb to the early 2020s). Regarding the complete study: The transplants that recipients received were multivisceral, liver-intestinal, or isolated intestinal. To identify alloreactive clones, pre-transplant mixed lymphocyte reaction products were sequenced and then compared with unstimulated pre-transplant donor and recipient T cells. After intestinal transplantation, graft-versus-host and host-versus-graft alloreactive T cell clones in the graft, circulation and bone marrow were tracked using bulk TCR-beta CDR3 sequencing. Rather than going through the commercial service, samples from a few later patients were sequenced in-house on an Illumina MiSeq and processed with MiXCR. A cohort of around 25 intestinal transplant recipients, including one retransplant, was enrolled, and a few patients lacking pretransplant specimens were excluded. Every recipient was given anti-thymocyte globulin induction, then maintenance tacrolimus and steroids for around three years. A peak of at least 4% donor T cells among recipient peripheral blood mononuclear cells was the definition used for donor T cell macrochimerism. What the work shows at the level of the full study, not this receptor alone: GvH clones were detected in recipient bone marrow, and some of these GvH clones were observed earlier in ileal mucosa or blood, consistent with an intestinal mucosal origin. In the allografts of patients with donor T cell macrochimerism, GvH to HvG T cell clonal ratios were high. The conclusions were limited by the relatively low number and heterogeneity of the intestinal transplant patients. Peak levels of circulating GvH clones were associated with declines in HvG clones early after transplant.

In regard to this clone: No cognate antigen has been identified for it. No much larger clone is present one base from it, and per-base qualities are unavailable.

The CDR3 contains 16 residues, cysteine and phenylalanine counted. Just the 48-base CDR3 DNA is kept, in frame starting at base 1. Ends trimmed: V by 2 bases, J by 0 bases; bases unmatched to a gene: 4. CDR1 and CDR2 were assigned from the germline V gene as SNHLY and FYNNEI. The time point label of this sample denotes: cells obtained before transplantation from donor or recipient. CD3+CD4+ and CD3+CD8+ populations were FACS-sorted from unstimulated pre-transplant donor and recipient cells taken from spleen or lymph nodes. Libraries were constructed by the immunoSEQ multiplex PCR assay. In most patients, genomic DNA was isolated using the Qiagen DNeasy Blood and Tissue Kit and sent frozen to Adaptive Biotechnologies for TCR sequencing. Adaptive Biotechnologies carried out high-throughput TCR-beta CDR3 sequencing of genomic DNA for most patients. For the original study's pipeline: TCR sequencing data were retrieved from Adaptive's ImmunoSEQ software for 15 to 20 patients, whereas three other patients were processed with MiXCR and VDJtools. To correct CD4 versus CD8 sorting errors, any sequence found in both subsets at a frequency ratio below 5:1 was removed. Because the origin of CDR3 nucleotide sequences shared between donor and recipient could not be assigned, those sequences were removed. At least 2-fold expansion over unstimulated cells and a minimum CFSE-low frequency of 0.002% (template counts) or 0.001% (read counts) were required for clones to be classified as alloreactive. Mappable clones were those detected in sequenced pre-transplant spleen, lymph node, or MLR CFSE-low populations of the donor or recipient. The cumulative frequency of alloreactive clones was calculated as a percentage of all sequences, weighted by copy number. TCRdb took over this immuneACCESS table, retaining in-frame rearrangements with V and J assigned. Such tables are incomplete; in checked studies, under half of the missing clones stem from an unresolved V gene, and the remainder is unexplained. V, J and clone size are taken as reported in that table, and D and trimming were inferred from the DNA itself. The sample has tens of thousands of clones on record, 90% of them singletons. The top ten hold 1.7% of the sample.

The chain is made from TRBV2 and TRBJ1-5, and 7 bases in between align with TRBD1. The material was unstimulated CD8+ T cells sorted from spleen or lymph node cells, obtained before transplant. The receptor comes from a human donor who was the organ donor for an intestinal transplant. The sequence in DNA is TGTGCCAGCAGTGAATATGGACAGGTTAGCAATCAGCCCCAGCATTTT. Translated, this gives CASSEYGQVSNQPQHF.